This TCR beta chain derives from a study of cytomegalovirus exposure and HLA in healthy donors. Study summary: The 120 validation repertoires, a later analysis reported, used the same platform as the approximately 670 repertoires from the first cohort. Study results and caveats: There were a few CMV-associated chains whose specificity for CMV antigens was confirmed in vitro. That first-cohort TCR clusters tended to co-occur in the 95 to 150 validation repertoires was found in a later analysis.

The CDR3 runs 15 residues. CDR1 is SGHNT and CDR2 is YENEEA in the germline V gene. Trimming removed 3 bases at V and 0 bases at J, with 9 bases between. A word on this clone: Its antigen is not known.

Profiling relied on immunoSEQ multiplex PCR, and the TCRdb table lists in-frame clones only, not all of them. This sample yields around 130,000 clones, of which around 85% are seen a single time; about 2% belongs to the top ten. The sequencing input was PBMCs. The chain employs TRBV11-3 and TRBJ2-1; possible D gene TRBD1, 5 bases. This TCR derives from a woman in her thirties in good health and CMV-seronegative. In DNA form, the CDR3 reads TGTGCCAGCAGCTTTGACAGCTACTCCTACAATGAGCAGTTCTTC. Translated: CASSFDSYSYNEQFF.